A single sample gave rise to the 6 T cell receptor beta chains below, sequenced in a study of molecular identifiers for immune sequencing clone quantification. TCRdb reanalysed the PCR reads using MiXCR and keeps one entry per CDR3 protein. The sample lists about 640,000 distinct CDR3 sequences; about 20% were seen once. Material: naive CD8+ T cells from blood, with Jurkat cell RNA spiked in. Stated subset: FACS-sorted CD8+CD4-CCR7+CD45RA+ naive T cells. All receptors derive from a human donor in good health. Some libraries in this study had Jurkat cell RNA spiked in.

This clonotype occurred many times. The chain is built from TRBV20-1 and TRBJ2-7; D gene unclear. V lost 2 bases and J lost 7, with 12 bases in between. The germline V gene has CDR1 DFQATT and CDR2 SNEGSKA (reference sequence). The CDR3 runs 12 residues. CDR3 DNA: TGCAGTGCTAGACAAATGGGGTTAGAGCAGTACTTC. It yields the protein CSARQMGLEQYF.

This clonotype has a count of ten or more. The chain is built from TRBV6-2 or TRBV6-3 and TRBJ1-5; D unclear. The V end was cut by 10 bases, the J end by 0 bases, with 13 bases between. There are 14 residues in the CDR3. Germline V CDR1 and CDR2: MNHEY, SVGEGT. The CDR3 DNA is TGTGCCACCGGCGGGCATTATAGCAATCAGCCCCAGCATTTT. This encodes CATGGHYSNQPQHF.

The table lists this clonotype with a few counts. CDR3 DNA sequence: TGTGCCAGCTTCATCCGGGGCGAGCAGTACTTC. Translating it yields CASFIRGEQYF. The chain joins TRBV7-9 to TRBJ2-7; perhaps TRBD2 as D (5 bases). V lost 8 bases, J lost 6 bases, and 11 bases lay in between. The CDR3 is made up of 11 amino acids. Germline V gene data show CDR1 as SEHNR and CDR2 as FQNEAQ (reference sequence). Complete variable domain (other parts from reference TRBV7-9 and TRBJ2-7): DTGVSQNPRHKITKRGQNVTFRCDPISEHNRLYWYRQTLGQGPEFLTYFQNEAQLEKSRLLSDRFSAERPKGSFSTLEIQRTEQGDSAMYLCASFIRGEQYFGPGTRLTVT.

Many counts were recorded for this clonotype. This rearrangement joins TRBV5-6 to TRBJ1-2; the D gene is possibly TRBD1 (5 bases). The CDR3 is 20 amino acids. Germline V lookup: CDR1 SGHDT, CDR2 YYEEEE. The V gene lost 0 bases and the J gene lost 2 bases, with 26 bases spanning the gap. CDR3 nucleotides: TGTGCCAGCAGCTTGGGAGAACAGGCAGCCGACACCTACATAAACTATGGCTACACCTTC. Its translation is CASSLGEQAADTYINYGYTF.

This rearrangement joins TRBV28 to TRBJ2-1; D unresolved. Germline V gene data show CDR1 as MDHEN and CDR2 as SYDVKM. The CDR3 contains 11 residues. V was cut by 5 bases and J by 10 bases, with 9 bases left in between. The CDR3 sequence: CASSKTREQFF. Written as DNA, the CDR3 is TGTGCCAGCAGTAAAACTCGGGAGCAGTTCTTC.

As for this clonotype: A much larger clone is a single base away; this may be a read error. The CDR3 bases are TGTGCCAGCAGCTCGCGGGGCGAGGGGACAGGGGGTTATCCTGAAGCTTTCTTT. Amino acid sequence: CASSSRGEGTGGYPEAFF. The chain carries TRBV3-1 and TRBJ1-1, with TRBD1 identical over 11 bases. CDR1 is LGHDT and CDR2 is YNNKEL in the germline V gene (reference sequence). The CDR3 consists of 18 residues. The junction had 17 bases not matched to a gene; V was cut back by 5 bases and J by 6 bases. Looking up the rest from reference TRBV3-1 and TRBJ1-1 gives the full variable domain: DTAVSQTPKYLVTQMGNDKSIKCEQNLGHDTMYWYKQDSKKFLKIMFSYNNKELIINETVPNRFSPKSPDKAHLNLHINSLELGDSAVYFCASSSRGEGTGGYPEAFFGQGTRLTVV.